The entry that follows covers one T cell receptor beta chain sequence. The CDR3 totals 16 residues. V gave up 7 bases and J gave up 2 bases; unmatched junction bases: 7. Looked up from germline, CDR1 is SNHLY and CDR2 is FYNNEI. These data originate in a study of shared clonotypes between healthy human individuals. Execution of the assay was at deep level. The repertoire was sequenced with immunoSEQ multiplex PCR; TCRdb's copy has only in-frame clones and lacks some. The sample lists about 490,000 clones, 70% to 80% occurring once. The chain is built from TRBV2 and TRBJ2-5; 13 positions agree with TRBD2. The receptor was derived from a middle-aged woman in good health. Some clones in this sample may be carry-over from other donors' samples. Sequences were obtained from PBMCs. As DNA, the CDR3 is TGTGCCAGCACCCAGGGACTAGCGGGGTCACAAGAGACCCAGTACTTC. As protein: CASTQGLAGSQETQYF.